Included here is one TCR beta chain sequence, with context. Its antigen is currently not known. Within one base of it there is no much larger clone, and no base qualities were kept. Each collaborating institution followed its own protocols to collect whole blood in K2EDTA tubes. For TCRbeta analysis, collaborators shipped samples as frozen whole blood, isolated PBMCs, or DNA extracted from either of those sample types. CDR1 and CDR2 (DFQATT, SNEGSKA) derive from the germline V gene (reference sequence). V and J lose 3 bases and 5 bases, and a span of 17 bases separates them. CDR3 length: 15 amino acids, cysteine to phenylalanine. Of all the DNA, just the CDR3 is kept, 45 bases in frame from base 1. The immunoSEQ Assay, a bias-controlled multiplex PCR, was used to amplify TCRbeta CDR3 regions from genomic DNA. In the authors' own workflow: The number of nucleated cells in each sample was estimated from the amplification of reference gene primers within the assay. To quantify the absolute abundance of each unique TCRbeta CDR3 rearrangement, sequence reads were collapsed and filtered. For each sample, productive Simpson clonality was calculated by taking the square root of Simpson's diversity index across productive rearrangements. In TCRdb, the immuneACCESS table is reduced to in-frame sequences with V and J assigned. These tables do not hold every clone; where another copy was compared, an unresolved V gene accounts for under half, and the others remain unexplained. V and J calls and clone size are given by that table; D and trimming were obtained from the DNA. Here the sample has some 150,000 clones; about 80% occur a single time. In total, the top ten clones hold around 3.1% of the sample.

The entry originates in a study of blood T cell repertoires in COVID-19 (dated by TCRdb to about 2020). Describing the broader study: Collaborator samples came from the United States, Italy and Spain and covered acute and convalescent phases of COVID-19. The samples were drawn from the first 160 participants of the ongoing ImmuneRACE study and from roughly 1,300 subjects provided by 6 global collaborators. A de-identified subject ID, COVID-19 status, age in years and sex were almost always included in the sample metadata. The repertoires were released in a freely available public database meant as a resource for research on the immune response to SARS-CoV-2. The material from the prospective study consisted of cDNA or gDNA derived from T cells, B-cell-depleted T cells, or PBMCs. Deeply sampled blood TCRbeta repertoires from subjects exposed to, actively infected with, or recovered from COVID-19 were included in the dataset. Where available, HLA class I and class II types were taken from metadata supplied by the sample provider and were not determined by assay-based typing. Paper-wide results and their limitations: The amount of clinical and demographic metadata varied by source and participant and was provided uncurated.

This clonotype was obtained from a woman of 80 years or more with acute or convalescent COVID-19. Sequencing input: peripheral blood. This chain joins TRBV20-1 to TRBJ2-1; 6 matching bases give a weak D call of TRBD2. The CDR3 has the sequence CSASYPGLANNEQFF. The DNA sequence reads TGCAGTGCTAGTTACCCGGGACTGGCAAACAATGAGCAGTTCTTC.